These 17 T cell receptor beta chains share one sample of origin, sequenced in a study of CD8+CD57+ T cells in acquired aplastic anemia. CDR3 and TCR beta VDJ profiling relied on genomic DNA as the template. TCRdb re-called the reads through MiXCR, storing one row per CDR3 protein. The sample includes approximately 200,000 distinct CDR3 sequences, around 63% seen only once; the top ten take 25% to 30%. The sequenced sample consisted of sorted CD4+, CD8+, or CD8+CD57+ T cells (not recorded which) from PBMCs. The source of these receptors is a human donor in good health.

This chain joins TRBV24-1 and TRBJ1-2; 10 bases agree with TRBD1. CDR1 KGHDR and CDR2 SFDVKD come from the germline V gene. The CDR3 runs 17 residues. V shed 2 bases and J 5 bases; nucleotides not matched to a gene: 10. CDR3 protein: CATSDSRRQGARYGYTF. The CDR3 DNA reads as TGTGCCACCAGTGATTCGAGACGACAGGGGGCAAGATATGGCTACACCTTC.

As regards this clonotype: Because the CDR3 is missing its conserved closing phenylalanine or tryptophan, this is likely a read error. The limits of the CDR3 on the DNA are not certain, so only TCRdb's listed CDR3 is given. This rearrangement joins TRBV7-9 to TRBJ2-7. CDR1 SEHNR and CDR2 FQNEAQ come from the germline V gene (reference sequence). The CDR3 length is 9 residues, termini included. This CDR3 is CASSLGLSS.

This chain uses TRBV7-9 with TRBJ2-7; D is possibly TRBD2 (5 bases). The CDR3 has 12 amino acids. V was cut by 4 bases and J by 7 bases, with 11 bases left in between. Germline assignment: CDR1 SEHNR and CDR2 FQNEAQ (reference sequence). The DNA of the CDR3 is TGTGCCAGCAGCTCCATCAGAGGGGAGCAGTACTTC. Its protein is CASSSIRGEQYF.

This clonotype has only one observation. The chain couples TRBV6-2 or TRBV6-3 to TRBJ1-4; 9 positions match TRBD1. V shed 7 bases, J shed 7 bases, and the junction held 10 bases outside the gene matches. Germline values: CDR1 MNHEY, CDR2 SVGEGT. This CDR3 comprises 15 residues. The CDR3 sequence: CASTDRDRVIEKLFF. CDR3 bases: TGTGCCAGCACCGACAGGGACAGGGTAATTGAAAAACTGTTTTTT.

Note on this clonotype: The junction does not match germline at one end; this may be a read error. V and J are TRBV7-9 and TRBJ2-3; 13 positions agree with TRBD2. The CDR3 contains 16 residues. The germline V gene encodes CDR1 SEHNR and CDR2 FQNEAQ (reference sequence). The CDR3 DNA reads as TGTGCCAGCAGCCTCTCACTAGCGGGGGGGACAGGTACGCAGTATTTT. This translates into CASSLSLAGGTGTQYF.

There are a few counts of this clonotype. CDR3 DNA sequence: TGTGCCTGGAGTATTGGGGGGGGCACTGAAGCTTTCTTT. The encoded protein is CAWSIGGGTEAFF. The chain has TRBV30 and TRBJ1-1, with D perhaps matching TRBD1 (5 bases). This CDR3 comprises 13 residues. With 2 bases removed from V and 4 bases from J, the gap between germline ends came to 11 bases. The V gene's germline CDR1 is GTSNPN and CDR2 SVGIG (reference sequence).

The gene calls are TRBV6-1 and TRBJ2-6; the match to TRBD1 covers 9 bases. The tail of the sequence fits TRBJ2-7 better, so the J call may be wrong. This CDR3 has 15 amino acids. Germline V CDR1 and CDR2: MNHNS, SASEGT. CDR3 nucleotides: TGTGCCAGCACCTACCGCGACAGGGGGGAGGCCGAGCAGTACTTC. It yields the protein CASTYRDRGEAEQYF.

This chain connects TRBV5-1 to TRBJ1-2, with 10 bases matching TRBD1. From germline, CDR1 is SGHRS and CDR2 YFSETQ. The V segment lost 2 bases and the J segment 4 bases; nucleotides outside the gene matches: 5. The CDR3 length is 15 residues. The CDR3 DNA sequence: TGCGCCAGCAGCTTAGGGACAGGGGAAGTCTATGGCTACACCTTC. Translating gives CASSLGTGEVYGYTF.

In its sample, this clonotype was seen many times. This chain connects TRBV9 to TRBJ2-6; D is uncertain. This CDR3 contains 16 residues. Germline loops: CDR1 SGDLS, CDR2 YYNGEE. Trimming pared 0 bases from V and 0 bases from J, leaving 7 bases between. The CDR3 region is CASSVDDASGANVLTF. CDR3 DNA: TGTGCCAGCAGCGTAGACGACGCCTCTGGGGCCAACGTCCTGACTTTC.

This clonotype was counted between two and nine times. The chain has TRBV12-3 or TRBV12-4 and TRBJ1-6, with D possibly matching TRBD1 (6 bases). V was trimmed by 6 bases and J by 7 bases, leaving 10 bases between them. The CDR3 loop spans 13 amino acids. The CDR3 loop reads CASSWTVNSPLHF. The CDR3 nucleotides are TGTGCCAGCAGCTGGACAGTCAATTCACCCCTCCACTTT.

CDR3 nucleotide sequence: TGTGCCAGCAGCGGCATTGGGCACCGGCAAGAGACCCAGTACTTC. Translating gives CASSGIGHRQETQYF. The chain employs TRBV12-3 or TRBV12-4 and TRBJ2-5; D gene uncertain. The V end lost 6 bases, the J end lost 2 bases, and 16 bases lay between the germline ends. CDR3 length: 15 amino acids.

The rearrangement uses TRBV29-1 and TRBJ2-7; 7 bases map to TRBD1. CDR1 is SQVTM, CDR2 ANQGSEA, per germline. The length of the CDR3 is 15 residues. The J segment lost 1 base and the V segment lost 1 base, leaving 7 bases of the junction unmatched. CDR3 amino acids: CSVEGGTASSYEQYF. The CDR3 DNA sequence: TGCAGCGTTGAAGGGGGGACAGCCTCTTCCTACGAGCAGTACTTC.

This clonotype has ten or more counts. The rearrangement joins TRBV5-6 to TRBJ1-5; D remains unclear. Deletions cut 1 base from V and 2 bases from J, with 10 bases between. The V gene's germline CDR1 is SGHDT and CDR2 YYEEEE. CDR3 length: 15 amino acids. CDR3 coding DNA: TGTGCCAGCAGCTTGTGGAGAAACGGCAATCAGCCCCAGCATTTT. It is translated as CASSLWRNGNQPQHF. Full variable domain (missing parts from reference TRBV5-6 and TRBJ1-5): DAGVTQSPTHLIKTRGQQVTLRCSPKSGHDTVSWYQQALGQGPQFIFQYYEEEERQRGNFPDRFSGHQFPNYSSELNVNALLLGDSALYLCASSLWRNGNQPQHFGDGTRLSIL.

This clonotype was picked up a small number of times. The gene calls are TRBV7-8 and TRBJ2-7; TRBD2 is a possible D gene (5 bases). Germline lookup yields CDR1 SGHVS and CDR2 FQNEAQ. The CDR3 runs 15 residues. The ends were cut back, 2 bases at V and 3 bases at J, with 14 bases in the middle. CDR3 sequence reads: CASSLRSGSDYEQYF. The CDR3 DNA sequence: TGTGCCAGCAGCTTACGTTCAGGTAGCGACTACGAGCAGTACTTC.

This clonotype was recorded at least ten times. Sequence at one end of the junction differs from germline and may be a read error. The chain carries TRBV19 and TRBJ1-4; D call uncertain. This CDR3 comprises 11 residues. CDR1 is LNHDA and CDR2 is SQIVND in the germline V gene (reference sequence). The CDR3 DNA is TGTGCCAGTAGTATCGCCGGACGCACCTATTTT. Its protein is CASSIAGRTYF.

This clonotype was detected once. The chain employs TRBV7-2 and TRBJ1-1, with D hard to call. The ends were cut back, 5 bases at V and 1 base at J, with 17 bases in the middle. This CDR3 region has 16 residues. Looked up from germline, CDR1 is SGHTA and CDR2 is FQGNSA. CDR3 coding DNA: TGTGCCAGCAGCCAAGATCAGGCGGATGCGAACACTGAAGCTTTCTTT. It specifies CASSQDQADANTEAFF.

This clonotype occurred many times. The J gene is TRBJ2-7, the V gene TRBV6-2 or TRBV6-3; D call uncertain. Germline V CDR1 and CDR2: MNHEY, SVGEGT. The CDR3 extends over 13 amino acids. V dropped 0 bases and J dropped 6 bases, with 9 bases sitting between them. CDR3 region: CASSYSEMAEQYF. The DNA for the CDR3 is TGTGCCAGCAGTTACTCCGAAATGGCCGAGCAGTACTTC.